Listed below are T cell receptor beta chains from one sample, sequenced in a study of B cell selection in AIRE deficiency. Clones were sequenced by immunoSEQ multiplex PCR, and TCRdb holds only the in-frame ones, with some missing. The data show approximately 24,000 clones, with about 92% seen just once and 0.95% to 1.3% held by the top ten. Sequencing input: CD4+CD25+ Tregs sorted from PBMCs. The receptor set was obtained from a human donor in good health. The CDR3 runs from the conserved cysteine through the conserved F or W. The D gene is left open where the match is weak. Rows give clone size only sometimes, using once, few, many, or a class for an expanded clone.

-,TRBJ1-3,-,TRBV6-6,CASSSPGLSGNTIYF,TGTGCCAGCAGTTCGCCGGGCCTAAGTGGAAACACCATATATTTT
-,TRBJ1-5,-,TRBV10-2,CASTGWLSQPQHF,TGCGCCAGCACTGGCTGGCTCTCCCAGCCCCAGCATTTT
-,TRBJ1-4,-,TRBV29-1,CSVGLGEKLFF,TGCAGCGTTGGGCTGGGGGAAAAACTGTTTTTT
-,TRBJ2-2,-,TRBV2,CASNTGRGELFF,TGTGCCAGCAACACAGGGAGGGGGGAGCTGTTTTTT
once,TRBJ2-1,-,TRBV7-2,CASSLALWRTISYNEQFF,TGTGCCAGCAGCTTAGCCCTTTGGCGGACGATATCCTACAATGAGCAGTTCTTC
-,TRBJ2-1,-,TRBV7-6,CASSLVGQSYNEQFF,TGTGCCAGCAGCTTAGTTGGACAGAGTTACAATGAGCAGTTCTTC
once,TRBJ2-7,-,TRBV6-5,CASSYSRQSYEQYF,TGTGCCAGCAGTTACTCGCGGCAGAGCTACGAGCAGTACTTC
once,TRBJ2-7,-,TRBV23-1,CAMEPGLSYEQYF,TGCGCCATGGAGCCCGGGCTAAGCTACGAGCAGTACTTC
-,TRBJ1-1,-,TRBV7-9,CASSFVGGTEAFF,TGTGCCAGCAGCTTCGTGGGCGGAACTGAAGCTTTCTTT
-,TRBJ1-4,-,TRBV6-1,CASDPDRTNEKLFF,TGTGCCAGTGATCCGGACCGCACTAATGAAAAACTGTTTTTT
-,TRBJ1-3,-,TRBV11-2,CASSPRPSGNTIYF,TGTGCCAGCAGCCCAAGGCCGTCTGGAAACACCATATATTTT
-,TRBJ2-3,-,TRBV5-1,CASSFRTDTQYF,TGCGCCAGCAGCTTCAGGACAGATACGCAGTATTTT
-,TRBJ1-1,-,TRBV6-5,CASSHRVLKDTEAFF,TGTGCCAGCTCCCACCGGGTCCTAAAGGACACTGAAGCTTTCTTT
-,TRBJ2-5,-,TRBV7-8,CASSSEPRGAEETQYF,TGTGCCAGCAGCTCCGAACCCCGGGGGGCGGAAGAGACCCAGTACTTC
-,TRBJ2-2,-,TRBV4-2,CASSFGGTGELFF,TGTGCCAGCAGCTTCGGGGGAACCGGGGAGCTGTTTTTT
-,TRBJ1-1,TRBD1,TRBV7-9,CASSPRTGVRRNTEAFF,TGTGCCAGCAGCCCCAGAACAGGGGTTAGGCGGAACACTGAAGCTTTCTTT
-,TRBJ2-7,-,TRBV5-1,CASSSSFYEQYF,TGCGCCAGCAGCTCTAGTTTCTACGAGCAGTACTTC
-,TRBJ2-1,-,TRBV11-2,CASSLAPYNEQFF,TGTGCCAGCAGCTTAGCCCCCTACAATGAGCAGTTCTTC
-,TRBJ2-7,-,TRBV18,CASDLGGRTYEQYF,TGTGCCAGCGACCTGGGCGGGCGGACCTACGAGCAGTACTTC
-,TRBJ1-1,-,TRBV14,CASSLRETREAFF,TGTGCCAGCAGCCTAAGAGAAACCCGTGAAGCTTTCTTT
-,TRBJ1-6,-,TRBV6-6,CASSYSRAGVLSPLHF,TGTGCCAGCAGTTACTCGAGGGCAGGGGTTTTATCACCCCTCCACTTT
-,TRBJ2-1,TRBD1,TRBV6-4,CATGQGGNEQFF,TGTGCCACGGGACAGGGGGGCAATGAGCAGTTCTTC
once,TRBJ2-7,TRBD1,TRBV7-8,CASSLDRGPYEQYF,TGTGCCAGCAGCTTAGACAGGGGGCCCTACGAGCAGTACTTC
-,TRBJ2-3,-,TRBV11-2,CASSLGAAAPDTQYF,TGTGCCAGCAGCTTAGGGGCTGCCGCTCCAGATACGCAGTATTTT
-,TRBJ2-5,-,TRBV7-3,CASSLYLRETQYF,TGTGCCAGCAGCCTATACCTACGAGAGACCCAGTACTTC
-,TRBJ2-7,-,TRBV2,CASSPWGTYEQYF,TGTGCCAGCAGTCCTTGGGGGACCTACGAGCAGTACTTC
-,TRBJ1-2,TRBD1,TRBV7-9,CASSLGGPGGNYGYTF,TGTGCCAGCAGCTTAGGAGGACCAGGGGGGAACTATGGCTACACCTTC
-,TRBJ1-2,-,TRBV6-4,CASRGEGPSYGYTF,TGTGCCAGCAGGGGAGAGGGCCCCAGCTATGGCTACACCTTC
-,TRBJ2-5,TRBD1,TRBV5-1,CASSWGQGGETQYF,TGCGCCAGCAGCTGGGGACAGGGGGGAGAGACCCAGTACTTC
-,TRBJ2-1,TRBD1,TRBV5-1,CASKAGGGYNEQFF,TGCGCCAGCAAAGCAGGGGGCGGGTACAATGAGCAGTTCTTC
-,TRBJ1-2,-,TRBV5-1,CASSLGGGYTF,TGCGCCAGCAGCTTGGGAGGGGGCTACACCTTC
-,TRBJ2-3,-,TRBV9,CASSVASQPDTQYF,TGTGCCAGCAGCGTAGCTAGTCAGCCAGATACGCAGTATTTT
-,TRBJ1-2,TRBD1,TRBV2,CASTDLGTGLPPSYGYTF,TGTGCCAGCACCGATCTGGGGACAGGGCTTCCTCCGTCGTATGGCTACACCTTC
-,TRBJ2-7,-,TRBV11-2,CASSLHNYGPFEQYF,TGTGCCAGCAGCTTACATAACTATGGACCCTTCGAGCAGTACTTC
-,TRBJ1-2,-,TRBV30,CAWSPGLVYGYTF,TGTGCCTGGAGTCCAGGGCTCGTCTATGGCTACACCTTC
-,TRBJ2-5,-,TRBV7-3,CASSLGPLRGETQYF,TGTGCCAGCAGCTTAGGGCCTCTGCGGGGAGAGACCCAGTACTTC
-,TRBJ1-2,-,TRBV5-6,CASSLGGLDYGYTF,TGTGCCAGCAGCTTGGGCGGACTAGACTATGGCTACACCTTC
-,TRBJ1-2,-,TRBV5-1,CASAPFHTGHYGYTF,TGCGCCAGCGCCCCCTTCCACACAGGGCACTATGGCTACACCTTC
-,TRBJ1-1,-,TRBV5-1,CASSLDSGRTEAFF,TGCGCCAGCAGCTTGGATTCGGGGAGGACTGAAGCTTTCTTT
-,TRBJ2-5,-,TRBV7-9,CASSSSRETQYF,TGTGCCAGCAGCTCCTCGAGGGAGACCCAGTACTTC
-,TRBJ1-2,-,TRBV10-2,CASSEVRGGYGYTF,TGCGCCAGCAGTGAGGTTCGAGGGGGCTATGGCTACACCTTC
-,TRBJ1-1,-,TRBV12-2,CASRLVTNPYTEAFF,TGTGCAAGTCGCTTAGTAACAAACCCATACACTGAAGCTTTCTTT
-,TRBJ2-7,TRBD1,TRBV5-1,CASRAGGAPEQYF,TGCGCCAGCCGAGCAGGGGGCGCTCCCGAGCAGTACTTC
-,TRBJ2-1,-,TRBV5-1,CASRRTGSSYNEQFF,TGCGCCAGCAGGCGTACAGGGAGCTCCTACAATGAGCAGTTCTTC
-,TRBJ2-1,-,TRBV7-2,CASSPRWGQNNEQFF,TGTGCCAGCAGCCCAAGGTGGGGACAAAACAATGAGCAGTTCTTC